The present T cell receptor (beta chain) was sequenced within a study of cytomegalovirus exposure and HLA in healthy donors. Regarding the study as a whole: It is likely that the observed cluster of highly shared sequence variants was a sequencing artifact. Clonal expansion, a later analysis showed, was greater in HLA-associated TCR beta chains than in equally common others. A later analysis found common viral pathogens apparently linked to several of the most significant clusters. CMV antigen specificity was confirmed in vitro for a few CMV-associated chains.

PCR involved 60 Vbeta and 13 Jbeta primers. Only in-frame clones appear in the TCRdb table, and some are missing; sequencing was by immunoSEQ multiplex PCR. Of some 120,000 clones listed, roughly 9% are singletons. This clone appeared a few times. The antigen remains unidentified. This sequence originates from a woman aged 40 to 55 in good health and CMV-seropositive. The sequencing input was PBMCs.

The CDR3 nucleotides read TGTGCCAGCAGCCCGACGTCCCTAGGAAAACTGTTTTTT. It encodes CASSPTSLGKLFF. The chain employs TRBV14 and TRBJ1-4, with no clear D. V was clipped by 4 bases and J by 10 bases, with 13 bases between them. Looked up from germline, CDR1 is SGHDN and CDR2 is FVKESK. The CDR3 has 13 residues. The full variable domain, completed using reference TRBV14 and TRBJ1-4, is EAGVTQFPSHSVIEKGQTVTLRCDPISGHDNLYWYRRVMGKEIKFLLHFVKESKQDESGMPNNRFLAERTGGTYSTLKVQPAELEDSGVYFCASSPTSLGKLFFGSGTQLSVL.